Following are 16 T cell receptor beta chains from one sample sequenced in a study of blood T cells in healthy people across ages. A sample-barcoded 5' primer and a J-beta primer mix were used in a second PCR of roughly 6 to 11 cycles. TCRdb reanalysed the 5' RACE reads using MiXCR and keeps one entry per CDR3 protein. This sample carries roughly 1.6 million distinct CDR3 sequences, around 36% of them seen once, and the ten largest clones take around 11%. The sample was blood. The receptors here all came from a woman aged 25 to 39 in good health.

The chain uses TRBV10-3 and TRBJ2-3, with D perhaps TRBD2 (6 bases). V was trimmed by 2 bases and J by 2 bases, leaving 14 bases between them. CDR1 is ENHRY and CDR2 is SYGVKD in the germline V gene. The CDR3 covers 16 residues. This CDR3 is CAISETESGDTDTQYF. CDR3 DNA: TGTGCCATCAGTGAGACAGAATCGGGGGACACAGATACGCAGTATTTT.

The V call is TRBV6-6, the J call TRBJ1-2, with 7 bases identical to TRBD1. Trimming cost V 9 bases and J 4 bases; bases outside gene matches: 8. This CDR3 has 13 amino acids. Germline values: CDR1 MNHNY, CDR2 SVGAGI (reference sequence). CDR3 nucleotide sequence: TGTGCCAGTCGGGACAGTCTAACCTATGGCTACACCTTC. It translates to CASRDSLTYGYTF.

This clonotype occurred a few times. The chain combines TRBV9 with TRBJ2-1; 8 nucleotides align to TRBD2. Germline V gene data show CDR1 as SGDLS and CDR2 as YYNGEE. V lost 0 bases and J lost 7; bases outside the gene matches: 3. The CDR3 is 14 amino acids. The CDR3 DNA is TGTGCCAGCAGCGTAGGCGGGAGGAATAATGAGCAGTTCTTC. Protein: CASSVGGRNNEQFF.

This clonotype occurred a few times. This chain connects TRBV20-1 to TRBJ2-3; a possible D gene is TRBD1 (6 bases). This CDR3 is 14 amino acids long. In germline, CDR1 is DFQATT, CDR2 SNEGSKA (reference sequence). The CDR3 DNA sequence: TGCAGCGGTCCCCCACAGGGAGGCACAGATACGCAGTATTTT. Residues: CSGPPQGGTDTQYF.

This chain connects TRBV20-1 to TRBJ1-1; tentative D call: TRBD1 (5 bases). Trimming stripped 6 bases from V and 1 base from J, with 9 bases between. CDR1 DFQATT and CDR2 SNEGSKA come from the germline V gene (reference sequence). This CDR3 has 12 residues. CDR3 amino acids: CSAIQENTEAFF. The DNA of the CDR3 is TGCAGTGCGATACAGGAGAACACTGAAGCTTTCTTT.

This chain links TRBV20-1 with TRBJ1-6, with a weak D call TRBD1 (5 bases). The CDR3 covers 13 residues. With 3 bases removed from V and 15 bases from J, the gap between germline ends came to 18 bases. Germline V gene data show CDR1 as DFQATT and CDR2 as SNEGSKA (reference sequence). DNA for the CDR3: TGCAGTGCTAGTCAGGAGGATTGGACACTCCTCCACTTT. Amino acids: CSASQEDWTLLHF.

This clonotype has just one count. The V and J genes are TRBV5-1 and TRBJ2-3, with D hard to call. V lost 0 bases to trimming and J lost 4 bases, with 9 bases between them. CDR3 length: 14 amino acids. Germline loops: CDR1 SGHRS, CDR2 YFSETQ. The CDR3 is CASSLEGIPDTQYF. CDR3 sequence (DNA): TGCGCCAGCAGCTTGGAAGGAATCCCAGATACGCAGTATTTT.

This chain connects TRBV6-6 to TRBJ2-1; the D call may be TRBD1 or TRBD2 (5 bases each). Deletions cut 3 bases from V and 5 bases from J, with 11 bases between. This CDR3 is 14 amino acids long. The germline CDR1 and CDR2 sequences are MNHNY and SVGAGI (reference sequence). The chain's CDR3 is CASSYQGDHNEQFF. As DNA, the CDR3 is TGTGCCAGCAGTTATCAGGGAGATCACAATGAGCAGTTCTTC.

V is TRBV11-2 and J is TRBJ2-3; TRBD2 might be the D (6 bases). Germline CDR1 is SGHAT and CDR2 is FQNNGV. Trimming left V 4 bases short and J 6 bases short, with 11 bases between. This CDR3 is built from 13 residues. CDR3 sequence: CASSSRRGDTQYF. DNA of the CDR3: TGTGCCAGCAGCTCCCGCCGGGGGGATACGCAGTATTTT.

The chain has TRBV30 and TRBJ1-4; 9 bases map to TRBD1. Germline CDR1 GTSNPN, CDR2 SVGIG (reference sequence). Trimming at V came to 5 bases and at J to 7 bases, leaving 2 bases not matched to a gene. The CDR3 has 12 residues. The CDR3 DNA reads TGTGCCTGGGGGGACAGGGTTGAAAAACTGTTTTTT. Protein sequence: CAWGDRVEKLFF.

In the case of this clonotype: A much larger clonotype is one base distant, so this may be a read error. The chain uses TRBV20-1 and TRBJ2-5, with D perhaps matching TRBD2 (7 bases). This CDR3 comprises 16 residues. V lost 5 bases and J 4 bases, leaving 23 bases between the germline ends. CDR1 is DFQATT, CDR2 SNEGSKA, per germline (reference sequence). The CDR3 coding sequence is TGCAGTGCTGGTTCTGCCTGGGAAGGGGGGGGAGAGACCCAGTACTTC. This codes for CSAGSAWEGGGETQYF.

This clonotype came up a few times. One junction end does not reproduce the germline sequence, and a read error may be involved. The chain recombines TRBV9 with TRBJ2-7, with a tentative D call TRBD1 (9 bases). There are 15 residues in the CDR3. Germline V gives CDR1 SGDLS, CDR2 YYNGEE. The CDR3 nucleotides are TGTGCCAGTAGCGTAGCGGGACAGGGAGGATACGAGCAGTACTTC. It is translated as CASSVAGQGGYEQYF.

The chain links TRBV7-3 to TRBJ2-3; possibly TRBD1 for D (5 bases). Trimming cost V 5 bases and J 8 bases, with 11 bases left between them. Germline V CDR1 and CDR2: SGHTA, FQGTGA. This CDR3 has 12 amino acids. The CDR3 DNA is TGTGCCAGCAGCGACGGTGGGGCTACGCAGTATTTT. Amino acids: CASSDGGATQYF. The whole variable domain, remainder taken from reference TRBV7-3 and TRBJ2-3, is GAGVSQTPSNKVTEKGKYVELRCDPISGHTALYWYRQSLGQGPEFLIYFQGTGAADDSGLPNDRFFAVRPEGSVSTLKIQRTERGDSAVYLCASSDGGATQYFGPGTRLTVL.

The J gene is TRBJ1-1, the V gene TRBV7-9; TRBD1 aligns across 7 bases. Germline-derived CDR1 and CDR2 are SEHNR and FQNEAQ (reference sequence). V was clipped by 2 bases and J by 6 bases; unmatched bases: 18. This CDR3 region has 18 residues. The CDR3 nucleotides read TGTGCCAGCAGCTTAAGCGACAGGGTCGACCAACCAAACGCTGAAGCTTTCTTT. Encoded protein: CASSLSDRVDQPNAEAFF.

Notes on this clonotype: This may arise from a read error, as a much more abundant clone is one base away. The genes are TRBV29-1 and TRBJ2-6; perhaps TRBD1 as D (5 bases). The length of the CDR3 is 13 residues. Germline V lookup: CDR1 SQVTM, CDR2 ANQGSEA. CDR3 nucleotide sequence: TGCAGCGTTGAGTGGGTAGGGGCCAACGTCCCGACTTTC. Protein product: CSVEWVGANVPTF.

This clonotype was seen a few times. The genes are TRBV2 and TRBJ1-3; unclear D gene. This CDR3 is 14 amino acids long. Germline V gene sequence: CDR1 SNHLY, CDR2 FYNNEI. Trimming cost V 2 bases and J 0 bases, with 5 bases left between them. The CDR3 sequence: CASSETHSGNTIYF. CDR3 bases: TGTGCCAGCAGTGAAACCCACTCTGGAAACACCATATATTTT.